The rows below give T cell receptor beta chains drawn from one sample of a study of blood T cell repertoires in COVID-19. The table came from immunoSEQ multiplex PCR; TCRdb's copy has only in-frame clones and leaves some out. This sample has some 300,000 clones, with 86% found just once. The source material was peripheral blood. Receptors were obtained from a woman in her seventies with COVID-19, enrolled during active disease. The CDR3 runs from the conserved cysteine through the conserved F or W. A D gene is named only where the DNA matches it firmly. Only part of the rows carry a size: once, few, many, or a class if the clone is expanded.

V gene: TRBV9
D gene: TRBD1
clone size: NA
J gene: TRBJ2-1
CDR3 DNA: TGTGCCAGCAGCGTAGACGGGACAGGTTCCTACAATGAGCAGTTCTTC
CDR3 protein: CASSVDGTGSYNEQFF

V gene: TRBV28
D gene: TRBD1
clone size: NA
J gene: TRBJ1-5
CDR3 DNA: TGTGCCAGCAGCCGAACAGGGGCCCAGCCCCAGCATTTT
CDR3 protein: CASSRTGAQPQHF

V gene: TRBV30
D gene: NA
clone size: once
J gene: TRBJ2-5
CDR3 DNA: TGTGCCTGGAATAAGGGAAGCGGAGAGACCCAGTACTTC
CDR3 protein: CAWNKGSGETQYF

V gene: TRBV6-5
D gene: TRBD1
clone size: once
J gene: TRBJ1-2
CDR3 DNA: TGTGCCAGCAGTTTTGGGACAGGAGACAACTATGGCTACACCTTC
CDR3 protein: CASSFGTGDNYGYTF

V gene: TRBV5-1
D gene: TRBD1
clone size: NA
J gene: TRBJ1-4
CDR3 DNA: TGCGCCAGCAGCCTGAGACAGGGACTGGAGGAAAAACTGTTTTTT
CDR3 protein: CASSLRQGLEEKLFF

V gene: TRBV5-1
D gene: TRBD1
clone size: NA
J gene: TRBJ1-4
CDR3 DNA: TGCGCCAGCAGCCTCACAGGGGATAATGAAAAACTGTTTTTT
CDR3 protein: CASSLTGDNEKLFF

V gene: TRBV6-5
D gene: TRBD1
clone size: NA
J gene: TRBJ1-4
CDR3 DNA: TGTGCCAGCAGTCCTAGGACAGGGGATGAAAAACTGTTTTTT
CDR3 protein: CASSPRTGDEKLFF

V gene: TRBV28
D gene: NA
clone size: NA
J gene: TRBJ1-1
CDR3 DNA: TGTGCCAGCAGCCCCGGAGGGTGGGGGACTGAAGCTTTCTTT
CDR3 protein: CASSPGGWGTEAFF

V gene: TRBV5-8
D gene: NA
clone size: few
J gene: TRBJ1-5
CDR3 DNA: TGTGCCAGCAGCTCCCTCGGACAATCACATCAGCCCCAGCATTTT
CDR3 protein: CASSSLGQSHQPQHF

V gene: TRBV10-3
D gene: NA
clone size: NA
J gene: TRBJ1-2
CDR3 DNA: TGTGCCATTCCCCACAGGCTTAAGGTCGGCTACACCTTC
CDR3 protein: CAIPHRLKVGYTF